This TCR beta chain was sequenced in a study of T cell responses to AZD1222 COVID-19 vaccine. Study results and limitations: Dominant at 160-218 and 743-854, vaccine-associated CD4 TCRs also spanned spike. Repertoire sampling happened only post peak T cell response.

CDR3 size: 14 residues. In germline, CDR1 is SGHAT, CDR2 FQNNGV. V shed 0 bases and J shed 4 bases, with 9 bases lying between them. To note about this clone: Its specificity is not known.

TCRdb keeps only in-frame clones here, not all; method: immunoSEQ multiplex PCR. Of 120,000 to 150,000 clones listed, about 86% are singletons. V and J are TRBV11-2 and TRBJ1-1; the D is unclear. The receptor was isolated from an adult who received the AZD1222 COVID-19 vaccine. The sequenced sample was peripheral blood, obtained 28 days after the second AZD1222 dose. The CDR3: CASSLDRRLTEAFF. The CDR3 DNA reads as TGTGCCAGCAGCTTAGACAGGAGGCTCACTGAAGCTTTCTTT.